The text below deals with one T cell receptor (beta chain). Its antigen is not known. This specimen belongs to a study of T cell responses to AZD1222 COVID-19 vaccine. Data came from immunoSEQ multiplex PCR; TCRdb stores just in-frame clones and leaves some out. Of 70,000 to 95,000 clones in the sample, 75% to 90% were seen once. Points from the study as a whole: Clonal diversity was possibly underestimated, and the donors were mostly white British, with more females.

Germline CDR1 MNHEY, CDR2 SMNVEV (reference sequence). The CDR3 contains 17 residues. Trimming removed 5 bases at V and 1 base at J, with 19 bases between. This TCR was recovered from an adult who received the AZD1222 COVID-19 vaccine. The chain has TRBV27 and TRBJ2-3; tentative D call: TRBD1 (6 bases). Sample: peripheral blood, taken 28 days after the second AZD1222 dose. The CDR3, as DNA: TGTGCCAGCAGTCCGCGGACAGCCTCCCTGGGCACAGATACGCAGTATTTT. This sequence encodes CASSPRTASLGTDTQYF.